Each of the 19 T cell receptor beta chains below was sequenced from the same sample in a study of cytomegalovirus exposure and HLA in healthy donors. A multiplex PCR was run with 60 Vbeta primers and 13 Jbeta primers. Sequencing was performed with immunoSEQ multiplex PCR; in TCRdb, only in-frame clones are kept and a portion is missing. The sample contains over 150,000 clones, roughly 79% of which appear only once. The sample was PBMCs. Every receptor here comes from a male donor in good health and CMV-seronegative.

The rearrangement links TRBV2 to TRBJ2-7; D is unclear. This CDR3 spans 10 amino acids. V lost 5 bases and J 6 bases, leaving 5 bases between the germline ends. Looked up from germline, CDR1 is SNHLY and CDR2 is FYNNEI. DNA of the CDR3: TGTGCCAGCAGTCCCCGCGAGCAGTACTTC. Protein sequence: CASSPREQYF.

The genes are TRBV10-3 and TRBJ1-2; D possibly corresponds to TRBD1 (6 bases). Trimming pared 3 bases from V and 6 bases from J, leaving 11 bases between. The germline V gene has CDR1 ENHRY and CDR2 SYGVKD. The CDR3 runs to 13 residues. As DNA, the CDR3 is TGTGCCATCAGTGATGGGGGCGGAGATGGCTACACCTTC. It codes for CAISDGGGDGYTF.

The CDR3, as DNA: TGTGCCAGCAGCTCCGGGGTGAACACTGAAGCTTTCTTT. This sequence encodes CASSSGVNTEAFF. The V and J genes are TRBV6-5 and TRBJ1-1; no definite D call. This CDR3 contains 13 residues. V was cut by 6 bases and J by 0 bases, with 8 bases left in between. Germline V CDR1 and CDR2: MNHEY, SVGAGI.

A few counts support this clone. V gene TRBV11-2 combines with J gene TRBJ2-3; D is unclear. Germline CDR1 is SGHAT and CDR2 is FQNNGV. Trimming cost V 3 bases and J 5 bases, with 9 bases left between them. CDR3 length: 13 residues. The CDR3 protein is CASSLAVEDTQYF. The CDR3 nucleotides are TGTGCCAGCAGCTTGGCGGTGGAAGATACGCAGTATTTT.

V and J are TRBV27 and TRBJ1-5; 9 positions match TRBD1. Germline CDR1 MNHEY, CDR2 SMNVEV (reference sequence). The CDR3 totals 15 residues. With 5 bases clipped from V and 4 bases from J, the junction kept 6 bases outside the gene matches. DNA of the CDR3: TGTGCCAGCAGTATAACAGGGGGCCCTAATCAGCCCCAGCATTTT. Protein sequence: CASSITGGPNQPQHF.

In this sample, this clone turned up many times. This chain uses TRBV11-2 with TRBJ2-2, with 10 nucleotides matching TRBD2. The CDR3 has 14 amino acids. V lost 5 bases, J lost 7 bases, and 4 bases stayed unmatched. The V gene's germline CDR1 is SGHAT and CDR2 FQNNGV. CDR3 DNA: TGTGCCAGCAGCCCGGGACTAGCGAGCGGGGAGCTGTTTTTT. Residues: CASSPGLASGELFF.

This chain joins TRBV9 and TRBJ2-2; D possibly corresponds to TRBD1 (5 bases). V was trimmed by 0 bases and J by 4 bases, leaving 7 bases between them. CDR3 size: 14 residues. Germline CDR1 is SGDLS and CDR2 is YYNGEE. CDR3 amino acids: CASSVGQITGELFF. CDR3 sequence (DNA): TGTGCCAGCAGCGTAGGACAGATCACCGGGGAGCTGTTTTTT.

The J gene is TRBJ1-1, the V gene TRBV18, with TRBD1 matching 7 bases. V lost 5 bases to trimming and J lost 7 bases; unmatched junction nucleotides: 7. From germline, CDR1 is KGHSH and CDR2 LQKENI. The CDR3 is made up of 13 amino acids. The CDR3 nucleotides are TGTGCCAGCTCAGAACAGGGGAGAGGTGAAGCTTTCTTT. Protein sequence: CASSEQGRGEAFF.

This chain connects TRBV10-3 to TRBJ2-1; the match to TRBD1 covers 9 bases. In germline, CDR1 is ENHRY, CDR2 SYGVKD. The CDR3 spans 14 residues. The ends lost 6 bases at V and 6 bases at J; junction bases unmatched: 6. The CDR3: CAIRSGQGFNEQFF. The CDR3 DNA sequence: TGTGCCATCAGATCGGGACAGGGATTCAATGAGCAGTTCTTC.

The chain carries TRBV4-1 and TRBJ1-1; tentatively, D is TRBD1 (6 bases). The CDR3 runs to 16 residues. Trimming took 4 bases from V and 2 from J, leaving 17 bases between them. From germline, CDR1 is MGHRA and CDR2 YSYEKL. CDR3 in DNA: TGCGCCAGCAGCCCCCAGGACAGCGGGGGAAACACTGAAGCTTTCTTT. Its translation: CASSPQDSGGNTEAFF.

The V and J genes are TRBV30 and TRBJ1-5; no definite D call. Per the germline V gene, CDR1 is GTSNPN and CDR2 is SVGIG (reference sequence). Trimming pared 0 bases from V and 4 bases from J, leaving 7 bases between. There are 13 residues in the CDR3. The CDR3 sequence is CAWSVLPNQPQHF. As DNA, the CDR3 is TGTGCCTGGAGTGTACTACCAAATCAGCCCCAGCATTTT.

In DNA, the CDR3 is TGTGCCAGCAGCTTATCGGGGAACACTGAAGCTTTCTTT. Amino acids: CASSLSGNTEAFF. The chain employs TRBV7-2 and TRBJ1-1, with no clear D. Germline V gene sequence: CDR1 SGHTA, CDR2 FQGNSA. V lost 2 bases, J lost 1 base, and 5 bases lay in between. This CDR3 contains 13 residues.

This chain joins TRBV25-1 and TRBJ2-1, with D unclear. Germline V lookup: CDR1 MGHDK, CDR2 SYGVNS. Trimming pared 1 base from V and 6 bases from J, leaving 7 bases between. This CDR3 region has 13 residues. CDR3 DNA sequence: TGTGCCAGCAGTGAATTACAGTCCAATGAGCAGTTCTTC. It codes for CASSELQSNEQFF.

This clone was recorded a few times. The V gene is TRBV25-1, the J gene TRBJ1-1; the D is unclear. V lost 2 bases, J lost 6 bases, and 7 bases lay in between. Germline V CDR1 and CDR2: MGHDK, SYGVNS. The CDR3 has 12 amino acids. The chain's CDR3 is CASSEHFAEAFF. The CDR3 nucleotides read TGTGCCAGCAGTGAACACTTCGCTGAAGCTTTCTTT.

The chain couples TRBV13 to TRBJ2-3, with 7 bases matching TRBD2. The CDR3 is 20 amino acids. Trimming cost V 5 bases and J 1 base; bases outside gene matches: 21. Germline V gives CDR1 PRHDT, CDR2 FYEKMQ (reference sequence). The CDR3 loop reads CASSLLDISGGLFGTDTQYF. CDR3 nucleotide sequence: TGTGCCAGCAGCCTTTTGGATATATCGGGGGGACTTTTCGGCACAGATACGCAGTATTTT. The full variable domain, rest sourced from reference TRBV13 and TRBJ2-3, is AAGVIQSPRHLIKEKRETATLKCYPIPRHDTVYWYQQGPGQDPQFLISFYEKMQSDKGSIPDRFSAQQFSDYHSELNMSSLELGDSALYFCASSLLDISGGLFGTDTQYFGPGTRLTVL.

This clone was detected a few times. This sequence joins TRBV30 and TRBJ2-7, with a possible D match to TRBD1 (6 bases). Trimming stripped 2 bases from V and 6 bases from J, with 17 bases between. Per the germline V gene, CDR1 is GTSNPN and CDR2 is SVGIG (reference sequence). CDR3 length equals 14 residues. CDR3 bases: TGTGCCTGGAGTCTTGACAGGTGGAGTACCGAGCAGTACTTC. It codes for CAWSLDRWSTEQYF.

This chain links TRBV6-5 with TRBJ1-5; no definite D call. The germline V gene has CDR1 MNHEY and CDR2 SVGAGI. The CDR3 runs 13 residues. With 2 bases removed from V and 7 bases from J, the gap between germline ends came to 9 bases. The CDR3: CASSYNERQPQHF. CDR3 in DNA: TGTGCCAGCAGTTACAACGAGCGGCAGCCCCAGCATTTT.

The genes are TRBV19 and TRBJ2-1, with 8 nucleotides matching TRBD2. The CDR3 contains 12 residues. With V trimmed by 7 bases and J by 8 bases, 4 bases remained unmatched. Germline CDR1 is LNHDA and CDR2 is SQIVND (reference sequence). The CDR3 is CASTTGGDEQFF. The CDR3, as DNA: TGTGCCAGTACCACCGGGGGGGATGAGCAGTTCTTC.

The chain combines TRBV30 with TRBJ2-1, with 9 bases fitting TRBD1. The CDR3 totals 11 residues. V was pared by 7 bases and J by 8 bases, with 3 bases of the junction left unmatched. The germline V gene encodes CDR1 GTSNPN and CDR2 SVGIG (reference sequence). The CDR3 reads CASGQGYEQFF. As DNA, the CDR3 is TGTGCCTCGGGACAGGGCTATGAGCAGTTCTTC.